These 13 T cell receptor beta chains originate from one sample sequenced in a study of post-analysis software for immune sequencing data (dated by TCRdb to the mid-2010s). Antigens of these TCRs are unknown. Receptors were amplified or captured by PCR. The listed sequencing device is Illumina HiSeq 2500. To reduce PCR and sequencing biases, unique molecular identifiers were incorporated into the TCR beta cDNA libraries. Clones were called with MiXCR by TCRdb after fastp trimmed the public reads at Q25, and only in-frame beta chains were retained. Rows are combined by CDR3 protein, so each entry shows the most common genes and DNA. This sample has hundreds of thousands of distinct CDR3 sequences in its table, and roughly 27% of those were observed once. The ten largest clones add up to 0.5% to 0.6% of the sample. What the research found in general, with its limitations: Significantly higher frequencies in patients than in controls were found for roughly five TRBV segments, including TRBV5-6, TRBV5-1 and TRBV20-1.

Sequenced sample: blood. Every receptor here comes from a girl aged 5-17 years with multiple sclerosis.

Written as DNA, the CDR3 is TGTGCCAGCAGCTACGGACGCCCGAAGTACACCTTC. This gives the protein CASSYGRPKYTF. This rearrangement joins TRBV11-2 to TRBJ1-2; no clear D gene. CDR1 SGHAT and CDR2 FQNNGV come from the germline V gene. This CDR3 spans 12 amino acids. Trimming took 4 bases from V and 11 from J, leaving 14 bases between them. Complete variable domain (other parts from reference TRBV11-2 and TRBJ1-2): EAGVAQSPRYKIIEKRQSVAFWCNPISGHATLYWYQQILGQGPKLLIQFQNNGVVDDSQLPKDRFSAERLKGVDSTLKIQPAKLEDSAVYLCASSYGRPKYTFGSGTRLTVV.

The V and J genes are TRBV5-8 and TRBJ2-3; the match to TRBD2 covers 11 bases. CDR3 length: 17 amino acids. Germline assignment: CDR1 SGHTS and CDR2 YDEGEE. The junction had 4 bases not matched to a gene; V was cut back by 0 bases and J by 1 base. CDR3 coding DNA: TGTGCCAGCAGCTTGGATAGCGGGAGGGCGGGCACAGATACGCAGTATTTT. Its protein is CASSLDSGRAGTDTQYF.

There are a few counts of this clonotype. This chain connects TRBV4-3 to TRBJ1-5; D gene uncertain. The V end was cut by 6 bases, the J end by 0 bases, with 12 bases between. This CDR3 has 15 residues. Germline V gives CDR1 LGHNA, CDR2 YSLEER. The CDR3 DNA follows: TGCGCCAGCAGGGGAGACCGGTATAGCAATCAGCCCCAGCATTTT. It translates to CASRGDRYSNQPQHF.

V and J are TRBV20-1 and TRBJ1-1; D is unresolved. Germline V gene lookup returns CDR1 DFQATT and CDR2 SNEGSKA (reference sequence). The CDR3 is 17 residues long. Trimming pared 5 bases from V and 1 base from J, leaving 23 bases between. As DNA, the CDR3 is TGCAGTGCTGTTTTATCAAATCACCGGGCCCAGAACACTGAAGCTTTCTTT. Protein product: CSAVLSNHRAQNTEAFF.

This clonotype appeared a few times. V gene TRBV20-1 combines with J gene TRBJ2-7, with 7 bases identical to TRBD2. The junction had 9 bases not matched to a gene; V was cut back by 3 bases and J by 4 bases. Germline V gives CDR1 DFQATT, CDR2 SNEGSKA (reference sequence). CDR3 length: 14 amino acids. CDR3 amino acids: CSARGRAGRYEQYF. The CDR3, as DNA: TGCAGTGCTAGGGGAAGAGCGGGAAGGTACGAGCAGTACTTC.

V and J are TRBV15 and TRBJ2-3; TRBD2 aligns across 12 bases. Germline V gives CDR1 LNHNV, CDR2 YYDKDF (reference sequence). There are 18 residues in the CDR3. The V gene end was trimmed by 0 bases and the J gene end by 2 bases; junction bases not matched to a gene: 6. The CDR3 coding sequence is TGTGCCACCAGCAGAGAGAAGGCTAGCGGGAGGGCCACAGATACGCAGTATTTT. It specifies CATSREKASGRATDTQYF.

The chain couples TRBV28 to TRBJ2-4; D possibly corresponds to TRBD2 (6 bases). This CDR3 has 14 residues. Trimming removed 7 bases at V and 3 bases at J, with 13 bases between. CDR1 MDHEN and CDR2 SYDVKM come from the germline V gene. CDR3 loop: CASTPREVKNIQYF. In DNA form, the CDR3 reads TGTGCCAGCACCCCAAGGGAGGTCAAAAACATTCAGTACTTC. Combining the CDR3 with reference TRBV28 and TRBJ2-4 gives the whole variable domain DVKVTQSSRYLVKRTGEKVFLECVQDMDHENMFWYRQDPGLGLRLIYFSYDVKMKEKGDIPEGYSVSREKKERFSLILESASTNQTSMYLCASTPREVKNIQYFGAGTRLSVL.

The sample holds a few counts of this clonotype. The rearrangement uses TRBV20-1 and TRBJ2-3; TRBD2 matches at 7 bases. CDR3 length equals 16 residues. Germline assignment: CDR1 DFQATT and CDR2 SNEGSKA (reference sequence). Trimming at V came to 3 bases and at J to 0 bases, leaving 9 bases not matched to a gene. The CDR3 loop is CSARLASGSSTDTQYF. CDR3 coding DNA: TGCAGTGCTAGGTTGGCTAGCGGCTCTAGCACAGATACGCAGTATTTT.

This clonotype showed up just a few times. The V gene is TRBV15, the J gene TRBJ2-1; TRBD2 matches 8 bases. V lost 0 bases to trimming and J lost 15 bases; unmatched junction nucleotides: 4. Germline V gene data show CDR1 as LNHNV and CDR2 as YYDKDF (reference sequence). This CDR3 region has 12 residues. The CDR3: CATSRDGGRWFF. CDR3 nucleotide sequence: TGTGCCACCAGCAGAGATGGCGGGAGGTGGTTCTTC.

The chain combines TRBV7-2 with TRBJ2-5; 7 bases map to TRBD2. The germline V gene encodes CDR1 SGHTA and CDR2 FQGNSA. This CDR3 is built from 19 residues. Germline trimming cut 6 bases from V and 4 bases from J; bases unmatched to any gene: 23. The CDR3 loop is CASSSLRGEGLGLGETQYF. The CDR3 DNA reads TGTGCCAGCAGTTCGCTGAGAGGGGAGGGCCTAGGTTTGGGAGAGACCCAGTACTTC.

In this sample, this clonotype turned up a few times. This chain links TRBV5-1 with TRBJ2-3, with 11 positions matching TRBD2. J was trimmed by 0 bases and V by 2 bases; bases with no gene match: 8. The germline CDR1 and CDR2 sequences are SGHRS and YFSETQ. The CDR3 covers 18 residues. The CDR3 DNA reads as TGCGCCAGCAGCTTTTTACCGGGACTAGCGGCTAGCACAGATACGCAGTATTTT. As protein: CASSFLPGLAASTDTQYF.

The chain is built from TRBV18 and TRBJ1-5; a weak D match, TRBD1 (5 bases). CDR1 KGHSH and CDR2 LQKENI come from the germline V gene. With 3 bases removed from V and 3 bases from J, the gap between germline ends came to 15 bases. This CDR3 region has 16 residues. CDR3 in DNA: TGTGCCAGCTCACCCCCCCGAACAGGAATCAATCAGCCCCAGCATTTT. Amino acid sequence: CASSPPRTGINQPQHF.

V and J are TRBV20-1 and TRBJ2-5, with D uncertain. Trimming shortened V by 3 bases and J by 5 bases, and 13 bases separated the two germline ends. The CDR3 totals 13 residues. CDR1 DFQATT and CDR2 SNEGSKA come from the germline V gene (reference sequence). CDR3 protein: CSARRRKGETQYF. DNA for the CDR3: TGCAGTGCTAGGCGCAGGAAGGGCGAGACCCAGTACTTC.